Included here is one T cell receptor (beta chain) sequence, with context. Germline CDR1 reads SGDLS; CDR2 reads YYNGEE. The CDR3 runs to 13 residues. The V and J ends lost 2 bases and 3 bases, in that order; junction bases with no gene match: 1. TCRdb keeps only in-frame clones here, not all; method: immunoSEQ multiplex PCR. Of 50,000 to 80,000 clones detected, about nine tenths appear once; the ten largest clones hold more than 1.2%. The source of the sample is a study of T cell changes during pregnancy in multiple sclerosis. The chain links TRBV9 to TRBJ1-1; 7 nucleotides agree with TRBD1. The sample consisted of peripheral blood, taken in the second trimester of pregnancy. This clonotype originated in a female donor with multiple sclerosis, enrolled in a pregnancy study. The CDR3 loop reads CASSVQGDTEAFF. CDR3 bases: TGTGCCAGCAGCGTTCAGGGGGACACTGAAGCTTTCTTT.